This TCR beta chain originates from a study of CD8 T cells in ankylosing spondylitis (TCRdb year 2017). As for the study more broadly: The study profiled T cell receptor beta repertoires in healthy donors and ankylosing spondylitis patients to find disease-linked TCR variants. The whole study cohort included 95 to 130 healthy donors and 20 to 30 ankylosing spondylitis patients. Peripheral blood samples were taken, and synovial fluid was additionally collected from ankylosing spondylitis patients. Broader findings and caveats from the paper: The disease-linked clones were reported to be significantly enriched in matched synovial fluid samples from ankylosing spondylitis patients. Blood from ankylosing spondylitis patients appeared to be characterized by a TCR beta motif made up of several highly homologous amino acid variants. Some motif variants had previously been reported in the synovial fluid and blood of reactive arthritis patients, which suggests shared mechanisms of disease initiation. A CD8+ phenotype was shown by the disease-linked clones, which were found at relatively low frequencies in peripheral blood.

The CDR3 has 16 amino acids, counting the end cysteine and phenylalanine. Only the CDR3 portion is preserved as DNA: 48 bases, with reading frame beginning at the first base. At the junction V is shortened by 5 bases and J by 4 bases, with 20 bases in between. The data were produced on an Illumina HiSeq 2500. TCR beta libraries were prepared by quantitative 5'-RACE with molecular barcodes. For the original study's pipeline: Disease-linked TCR variants were identified with a new computational method built on a probabilistic model of VDJ rearrangement. TCRdb applied fastp at Q25 and MiXCR to the public reads, then kept only in-frame beta chains. Records with the same CDR3 protein are collapsed into one entry carrying the most frequent genes and DNA. Clone size and V and J calls follow TCRdb, not the original study. Counted in this sample were roughly 350,000 distinct CDR3 sequences; less than 9.5% of them appeared once. The ten largest clones take up about 14% of the sample.

The sample holds many counts of this clonotype. Which antigen it targets is not known. Within one base of it there is no much larger clone, and no base qualities were kept. The sequenced sample was blood, either unsorted or a sorted T cell fraction (not recorded which). The chain is assembled from TRBV12-3 or TRBV12-4 and TRBJ2-5, with TRBD2 as a weak D call on 6 bases. The sequence came from a male donor with ankylosing spondylitis. The CDR3 here reads CASSPYGGRNGETQYF. The nucleotides are TGTGCCAGCAGTCCATACGGGGGAAGAAACGGAGAGACCCAGTACTTC.